Only a few counts were recorded for the clone carrying this TCR beta chain. Its antigen remains unidentified. The CDR3 loop spans 13 amino acids. The V end lost 2 bases, the J end lost 2 bases, and 6 bases lay between the germline ends. Per germline, CDR1 ENHRY and CDR2 SYGVKD. This record comes from a study of CD8 T cells in ankylosing spondylitis. Study-level findings and limits: Reports of some motif variants in reactive arthritis synovial fluid and blood predate this one. One TCR beta motif, made up of under ten highly homologous variants, appeared characteristic of ankylosing spondylitis blood. CD8+ disease-linked clones were present at relatively low frequencies in blood.

TCRdb called the 5' RACE reads again in MiXCR, with one record for every CDR3 protein. The sample has approximately 550,000 distinct CDR3 sequences, about 13% seen once. Material for sequencing was blood, either unsorted or a sorted T cell fraction (not recorded which). The rearrangement joins TRBV10-3 to TRBJ2-5; D call uncertain. The origin of this receptor is a male donor with ankylosing spondylitis. The CDR3 region has the DNA TGTGCCATCAGTGAGAGTACACAAGAGACCCAGTACTTC. Residues: CAISESTQETQYF.